This T cell receptor (beta chain) was recorded in a study of T-cell reconstitution after alpha-beta-depleted transplantation in children. V was pared by 6 bases and J by 3 bases, with 15 bases between. CDR3 length: 14 residues. Germline CDR1 reads SGHVS; CDR2 reads FNYEAQ. Molecular barcoding with unique molecular identifiers was used for the TCRbeta library. TCRdb called the PCR reads again in MiXCR, with one record for every CDR3 protein. The sample contains about 610,000 distinct CDR3 sequences, more than 9% of which appear only once. There are many counts of this clonotype. The receptor was isolated from a human donor who donated a stem cell graft to a child with acute myeloid leukemia. The rearrangement uses TRBV7-6 and TRBJ2-7; possible D gene TRBD2, 6 bases. Source: PBMCs from the stem cell graft donor, taken from the stem cell graft. The DNA for the CDR3 is TGTGCCAGCAGTATGGCTCCCGGGGGCTACGAGCAGTACTTC. This codes for CASSMAPGGYEQYF. Full variable domain (rest looked up from reference TRBV7-6 and TRBJ2-7): GAGVSQSPRYKVTKRGQDVALRCDPISGHVSLYWYRQALGQGPEFLTYFNYEAQQDKSGLPNDRFSAERPEGSISTLTIQRTEQRDSAMYRCASSMAPGGYEQYFGPGTRLTVT.